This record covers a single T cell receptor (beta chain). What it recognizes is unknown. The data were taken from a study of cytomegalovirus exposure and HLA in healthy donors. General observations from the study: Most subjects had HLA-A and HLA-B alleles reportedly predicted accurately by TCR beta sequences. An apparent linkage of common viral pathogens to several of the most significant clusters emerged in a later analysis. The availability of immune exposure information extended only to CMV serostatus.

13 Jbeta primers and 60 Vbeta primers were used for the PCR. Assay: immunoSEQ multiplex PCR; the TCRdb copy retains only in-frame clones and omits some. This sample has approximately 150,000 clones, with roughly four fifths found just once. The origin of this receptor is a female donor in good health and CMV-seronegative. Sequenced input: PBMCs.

In nucleotides, the CDR3 is TGCGCCAGCAGCCAAGGCGGGACTAGCTACGAGCAGTACTTC. It is translated as CASSQGGTSYEQYF. The genes are TRBV4-3 and TRBJ2-7; 8 nucleotides agree with TRBD2. The CDR3 extends over 14 amino acids. Unmatched junction bases numbered 2, after V lost 1 base and J lost 3 bases. Germline V gene sequence: CDR1 LGHNA, CDR2 YSLEER.